This is a list of T cell receptor beta chains from one sample in a study of cytomegalovirus exposure and HLA in healthy donors. Data came from immunoSEQ multiplex PCR; TCRdb stores just in-frame clones and leaves some out. The sample lists roughly 100,000 clones; 76% were seen once. The sequenced sample was PBMCs. These receptors were collected from a man between 40 and 49 years old in good health and CMV-seropositive. The CDR3 runs from the conserved cysteine through the conserved F or W. Fields, in order: V gene, D gene, J gene, clone size, CDR3 protein, CDR3 DNA. A D gene is named only where the DNA matches it firmly. Rows may omit the clone size; those that give it use once, few, many or a size class.

V: TRBV5-6
D: TRBD1
J: TRBJ2-7
size: .
CDR3: CASSSLGTVTYEQYF
DNA: TGTGCCAGCAGCTCCCTCGGGACAGTAACCTACGAGCAGTACTTC

V: TRBV11-2
D: .
J: TRBJ2-3
size: .
CDR3: CASSSPRDLTTQYF
DNA: TGTGCCAGCAGCTCCCCGCGGGACCTAACTACGCAGTATTTT

V: TRBV10-3
D: .
J: TRBJ2-7
size: .
CDR3: CAISESELSYEQYF
DNA: TGTGCCATCAGTGAGTCTGAGCTGAGCTACGAGCAGTACTTC

V: TRBV18
D: .
J: TRBJ1-4
size: .
CDR3: CASSPVGGIYEKLFF
DNA: TGTGCCAGCTCACCGGTTGGAGGGATCTATGAAAAACTGTTTTTT

V: TRBV23-1
D: .
J: TRBJ2-5
size: .
CDR3: CASSQPPHGEVETQYF
DNA: TGCGCCAGCAGCCAGCCCCCCCACGGGGAGGTAGAGACCCAGTACTTC

V: TRBV10-3
D: TRBD2
J: TRBJ2-3
size: .
CDR3: CASSTSGADTQYF
DNA: TGTGCCTCCTCTACTAGCGGGGCAGATACGCAGTATTTT

V: TRBV18
D: .
J: TRBJ2-5
size: few
CDR3: CASSPIVETQYF
DNA: TGTGCCAGCTCCCCAATAGTGGAGACCCAGTACTTC

V: TRBV2
D: TRBD2
J: TRBJ2-7
size: few
CDR3: CASSGGREGYEQYF
DNA: TGTGCCAGCAGTGGAGGTCGGGAGGGATACGAGCAGTACTTC

V: TRBV19
D: .
J: TRBJ1-1
size: .
CDR3: CASSIPETEAFF
DNA: TGTGCCAGTAGTATTCCGGAGACTGAAGCTTTCTTT

V: TRBV30
D: TRBD1
J: TRBJ2-7
size: .
CDR3: CAWSVHRGDGQYF
DNA: TGTGCCTGGAGTGTACACAGGGGAGACGGGCAGTACTTC

V: TRBV6-5
D: .
J: TRBJ1-1
size: .
CDR3: CASSTGGVGEAFF
DNA: TGTGCCAGCAGTACGGGGGGAGTAGGTGAAGCTTTCTTT

V: TRBV4-3
D: TRBD1
J: TRBJ1-2
size: .
CDR3: CASNSAGRGNYGYTF
DNA: TGCGCCAGCAACAGTGCGGGCAGGGGGAACTATGGCTACACCTTC

V: TRBV18
D: .
J: TRBJ1-2
size: .
CDR3: CASSPQNSLRNYGYTF
DNA: TGTGCCAGCTCACCACAGAACTCTCTCCGGAACTATGGCTACACCTTC

V: TRBV7-3
D: TRBD2
J: TRBJ2-2
size: .
CDR3: CASSSGGNTGELFF
DNA: TGTGCCAGCAGCAGCGGGGGAAACACCGGGGAGCTGTTTTTT

V: TRBV19
D: .
J: TRBJ1-2
size: .
CDR3: CASSITQGTGYTF
DNA: TGTGCCAGTAGTATCACGCAGGGTACTGGCTACACCTTC

V: TRBV18
D: .
J: TRBJ2-1
size: .
CDR3: CASSPGASANEQFF
DNA: TGTGCCAGCTCACCAGGAGCTAGCGCCAATGAGCAGTTCTTC

V: TRBV6-6
D: TRBD2
J: TRBJ2-7
size: .
CDR3: CASSDLAGSYEQYF
DNA: TGTGCCAGCAGTGACTTAGCGGGCTCCTACGAGCAGTACTTC

V: TRBV7-9
D: .
J: TRBJ1-4
size: .
CDR3: CASTKQEKLFF
DNA: TGTGCCAGCACTAAACAGGAAAAACTGTTTTTT

V: TRBV9
D: TRBD1
J: TRBJ1-5
size: few
CDR3: CASSVGSGGGNQPQHF
DNA: TGTGCCAGCAGCGTAGGGTCAGGGGGCGGCAATCAGCCCCAGCATTTT

V: TRBV2
D: .
J: TRBJ1-1
size: .
CDR3: CASSHYMDTEAFF
DNA: TGTGCCAGCAGCCACTACATGGACACTGAAGCTTTCTTT

V: TRBV13
D: .
J: TRBJ2-6
size: .
CDR3: CASSRQKAGANVLTF
DNA: TGTGCCAGCAGCCGACAGAAAGCTGGGGCCAACGTCCTGACTTTC

V: TRBV7-6
D: TRBD1
J: TRBJ2-1
size: .
CDR3: CASSATGGGYNEQFF
DNA: TGTGCCAGCAGCGCGACAGGGGGAGGCTACAATGAGCAGTTCTTC

V: TRBV7-9
D: TRBD1
J: TRBJ2-6
size: .
CDR3: CASSLGDRVLPGANVLTF
DNA: TGTGCCAGCAGCTTAGGGGACAGGGTGCTACCTGGGGCCAACGTCCTGACTTTC

V: TRBV7-2
D: TRBD2
J: TRBJ2-5
size: .
CDR3: CASSFSLAVQETQYF
DNA: TGTGCCAGCAGCTTCTCACTAGCGGTCCAAGAGACCCAGTACTTC

V: TRBV30
D: TRBD2
J: TRBJ2-1
size: .
CDR3: CAWSLVAGGVSFF
DNA: TGTGCCTGGAGTTTGGTCGCCGGGGGGGTGTCGTTCTTC

V: TRBV5-4
D: TRBD2
J: TRBJ2-1
size: once
CDR3: CASSSWTSGRASHNEQFF
DNA: TGTGCCAGCAGCTCTTGGACTAGCGGGAGGGCCTCCCACAATGAGCAGTTCTTC

V: TRBV19
D: .
J: TRBJ1-2
size: .
CDR3: CASSIDRGESGYTF
DNA: TGTGCCAGTAGTATAGATCGGGGTGAAAGCGGCTACACCTTC

V: TRBV7-2
D: TRBD2
J: TRBJ2-2
size: .
CDR3: CASRSGLAGVTGELFF
DNA: TGTGCCAGCAGAAGCGGACTAGCGGGCGTCACCGGGGAGCTGTTTTTT

V: TRBV10-3
D: .
J: TRBJ2-7
size: .
CDR3: CAISDPRFEVSYEQYF
DNA: TGTGCCATCAGTGACCCGAGGTTCGAGGTATCCTACGAGCAGTACTTC

V: TRBV5-1
D: TRBD1
J: TRBJ1-2
size: .
CDR3: CASSDPRTGGNYGYTF
DNA: TGCGCCAGCAGCGATCCTCGGACAGGGGGTAACTATGGCTACACCTTC

V: TRBV5-1
D: .
J: TRBJ2-2
size: .
CDR3: CASSLEAETANTGELFF
DNA: TGCGCCAGCAGCTTGGAGGCAGAGACAGCGAACACCGGGGAGCTGTTTTTT

V: TRBV6-5
D: .
J: TRBJ1-5
size: .
CDR3: CASSSGFGQPQHF
DNA: TGTGCCAGCAGTTCAGGGTTTGGTCAGCCCCAGCATTTT

V: TRBV5-1
D: .
J: TRBJ1-6
size: once
CDR3: CASSSSGTGSPLHF
DNA: TGCGCCAGCAGCTCTTCTGGCACGGGTTCACCCCTCCACTTT

V: TRBV19
D: TRBD1
J: TRBJ1-1
size: .
CDR3: CASSMLPQGAQSEAFF
DNA: TGTGCCAGTAGTATGCTCCCTCAGGGGGCTCAGAGTGAAGCTTTCTTT

V: TRBV2
D: .
J: TRBJ1-3
size: .
CDR3: CASMKAEVNTIYF
DNA: TGTGCCAGCATGAAGGCGGAAGTAAACACCATATATTTT

V: TRBV9
D: .
J: TRBJ1-2
size: few
CDR3: CASSVGSLGGYGYTF
DNA: TGTGCCAGCAGCGTGGGGAGTCTAGGTGGCTATGGCTACACCTTC

V: TRBV15
D: .
J: TRBJ1-6
size: few
CDR3: CATSRDRGSPLHF
DNA: TGTGCCACCAGCAGAGATAGAGGATCACCCCTCCACTTT

V: TRBV5-6
D: TRBD1
J: TRBJ1-2
size: .
CDR3: CASSFGTGNGYTF
DNA: TGTGCCAGCAGCTTCGGGACAGGGAATGGCTACACCTTC

V: TRBV5-5
D: TRBD1
J: TRBJ2-7
size: .
CDR3: CASSLRTGPSEQYF
DNA: TGTGCCAGCAGCTTGCGGACAGGTCCTTCCGAGCAGTACTTC

V: TRBV6-4
D: .
J: TRBJ2-5
size: .
CDR3: CASSRHFQETQYF
DNA: TGTGCCAGCAGCAGACACTTCCAAGAGACCCAGTACTTC

V: TRBV18
D: .
J: TRBJ2-2
size: .
CDR3: CASSRLSGRSTGELFF
DNA: TGTGCCAGCTCACGTCTCAGCGGACGCTCCACCGGGGAGCTGTTTTTT

V: TRBV5-6
D: TRBD1
J: TRBJ2-1
size: .
CDR3: CASSRYDRAGALHNEQFF
DNA: TGTGCCAGCAGCAGATACGACAGGGCGGGTGCGCTTCACAATGAGCAGTTCTTC

V: TRBV7-2
D: .
J: TRBJ2-5
size: once
CDR3: CASSLVLRGGETQYF
DNA: TGTGCCAGCAGCTTAGTCCTCAGGGGTGGGGAGACCCAGTACTTC

V: TRBV11-2
D: .
J: TRBJ1-5
size: .
CDR3: CASSLGLVDNQPQHF
DNA: TGTGCCAGCAGCTTAGGACTTGTTGACAATCAGCCCCAGCATTTT

V: TRBV10-3
D: TRBD1
J: TRBJ2-3
size: few
CDR3: CAITRDRGTDTQYF
DNA: TGTGCCATCACCCGGGACAGGGGCACAGATACGCAGTATTTT

V: TRBV28
D: .
J: TRBJ2-7
size: .
CDR3: CASSSRGAPYEQYF
DNA: TGTGCCAGCAGTTCTCGGGGGGCTCCCTACGAGCAGTACTTC

V: TRBV30
D: TRBD2
J: TRBJ2-6
size: .
CDR3: CAWNIAGGFLDSGANGLTF
DNA: TGTGCCTGGAATATAGCGGGGGGGTTCCTCGACTCTGGGGCCAACGGCCTGACTTTC

V: TRBV7-9
D: .
J: TRBJ1-1
size: .
CDR3: CASSLGRGEGRGTEAFF
DNA: TGTGCCAGCAGCTTAGGCCGGGGGGAGGGCCGGGGGACTGAAGCTTTCTTT

V: TRBV7-6
D: .
J: TRBJ2-3
size: .
CDR3: CASKNGLTGTDTQYF
DNA: TGTGCCAGCAAGAACGGACTTACAGGCACAGATACGCAGTATTTT

V: TRBV11-2
D: TRBD2
J: TRBJ2-1
size: .
CDR3: CASSFLSGRETGNEQFF
DNA: TGTGCCAGCAGCTTCTTGTCAGGGCGGGAGACCGGGAATGAGCAGTTCTTC

V: TRBV27
D: .
J: TRBJ2-3
size: few
CDR3: CASSPTGHTDTQYF
DNA: TGTGCCAGCAGTCCCACTGGGCACACAGATACGCAGTATTTT

V: TRBV19
D: TRBD2
J: TRBJ2-3
size: few
CDR3: CASSSGERGRTDTQYF
DNA: TGTGCCAGTAGTTCTGGGGAGCGGGGGAGGACAGATACGCAGTATTTT

V: TRBV5-1
D: TRBD1
J: TRBJ2-2
size: .
CDR3: CASSLAWTGEAGELFF
DNA: TGCGCCAGCAGCTTGGCGTGGACAGGGGAAGCCGGGGAGCTGTTTTTT

V: TRBV7-3
D: .
J: TRBJ1-1
size: .
CDR3: CASSFSGGWSEAFF
DNA: TGTGCCAGCAGCTTTTCTGGGGGCTGGTCTGAAGCTTTCTTT

V: TRBV6-5
D: .
J: TRBJ2-7
size: .
CDR3: CASSYENEQYF
DNA: TGTGCCAGCAGTTACGAGAACGAGCAGTACTTC

V: TRBV4-3
D: .
J: TRBJ2-3
size: .
CDR3: CASSQAARGSTDTQYF
DNA: TGCGCCAGCAGCCAAGCGGCTAGGGGAAGCACAGATACGCAGTATTTT